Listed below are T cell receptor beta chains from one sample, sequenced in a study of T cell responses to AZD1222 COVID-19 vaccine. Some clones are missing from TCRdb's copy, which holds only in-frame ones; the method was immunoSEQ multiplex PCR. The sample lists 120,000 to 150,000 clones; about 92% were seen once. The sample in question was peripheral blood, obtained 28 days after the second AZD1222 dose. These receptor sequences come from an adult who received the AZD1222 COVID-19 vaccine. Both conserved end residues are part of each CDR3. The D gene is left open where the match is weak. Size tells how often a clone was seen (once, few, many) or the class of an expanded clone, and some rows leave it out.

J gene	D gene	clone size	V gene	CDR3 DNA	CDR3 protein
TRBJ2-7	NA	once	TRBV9	TGTGCCAGCAGCGTAGTCCTTAGGCGATACGAGCAGTACTTC	CASSVVLRRYEQYF
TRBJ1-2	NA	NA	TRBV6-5	TGTGCCAGCACCCCAGAAAAGGGAATTCGCTATGGCTACACCTTC	CASTPEKGIRYGYTF
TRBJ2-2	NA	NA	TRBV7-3	TGTGCCAGCAGCATCAATGGACACACCGGGGAGCTGTTTTTT	CASSINGHTGELFF
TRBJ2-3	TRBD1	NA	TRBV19	TGTGCCAGTAGTAGAAGACAGGGGGCCACAGATACGCAGTATTTT	CASSRRQGATDTQYF
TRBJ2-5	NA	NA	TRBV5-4	TGTGCCAGCAGCCCGGATATCTCCTCTCCCCAGTACTTC	CASSPDISSPQYF
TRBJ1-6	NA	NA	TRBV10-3	TGTGCCATCAGTGTTGGGACACCGGGTGTCCAAAATTCACCCCTCCACTTT	CAISVGTPGVQNSPLHF
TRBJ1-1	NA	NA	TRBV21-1	TGTGCCAGCAGCAAAGGGAGGGAGAACACTGAAGCTTTCTTT	CASSKGRENTEAFF
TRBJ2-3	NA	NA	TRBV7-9	TGTGCCAGCAGCTTAGGGGAGGCTAGGACAACAGATACGCAGTATTTT	CASSLGEARTTDTQYF
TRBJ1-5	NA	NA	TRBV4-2	TGTGCCAGCAGCCAGGATTATCGGACTATCAATCAGCCCCAGCATTTT	CASSQDYRTINQPQHF
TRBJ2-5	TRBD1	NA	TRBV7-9	TGTGCCAGCAGCTTATCCCCGGGACAGCCTTACCAAGAGACCCAGTACTTC	CASSLSPGQPYQETQYF
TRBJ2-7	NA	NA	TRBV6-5	TGTGCCAGCAGTCCGACGATAGACAGCTCCTACGAGCAGTACTTC	CASSPTIDSSYEQYF
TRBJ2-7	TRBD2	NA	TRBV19	TGTGCCAGTAGTCAAAGCGGGAGGGGGTTCTACGAGCAGTACTTC	CASSQSGRGFYEQYF
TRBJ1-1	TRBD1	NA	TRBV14	TGTGCCAGCAGCCAAATCCAGGGGGTCACTGAAGCTTTCTTT	CASSQIQGVTEAFF
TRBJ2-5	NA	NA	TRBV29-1	TGCAGCGTTGATCCCGGCGATTCAGGATCCCAGTACTTC	CSVDPGDSGSQYF
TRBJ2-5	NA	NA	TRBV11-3	TGTGCCAGCAGCCCGCGCTCCTGGTACCAAGAGACCCAGTACTTC	CASSPRSWYQETQYF
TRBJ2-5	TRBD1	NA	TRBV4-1	TGCGCCAGCAGCCTCCAGACAGGGGGCTGGGAGACCCAGTACTTC	CASSLQTGGWETQYF
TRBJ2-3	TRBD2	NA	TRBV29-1	TGCAGCGTTGATGCAGCGGGAGATGATACGCAGTATTTT	CSVDAAGDDTQYF
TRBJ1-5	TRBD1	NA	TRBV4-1	TGCGCCAGCAGCCATCCCCTCGCGGACAGGGGTAATCAGCCCCAGCATTTT	CASSHPLADRGNQPQHF
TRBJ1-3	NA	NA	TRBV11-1	TGTGCCAGCAGCGAACGAAGACCCGAGACAGGAAACACCATATATTTT	CASSERRPETGNTIYF
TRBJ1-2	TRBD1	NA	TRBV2	TGTGCCAGCAGCTCGGGACAGGGGCATGGCTACACCTTC	CASSSGQGHGYTF
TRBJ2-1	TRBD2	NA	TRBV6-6	TGTGCCAGCATTAGAAGCGGGAGCAACTACAATGAGCAGTTCTTC	CASIRSGSNYNEQFF
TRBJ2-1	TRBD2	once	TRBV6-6	TGTGCCAGCAGTCTGAGAGGGAGCGGGGGACGGGGGAATGAGCAGTTCTTC	CASSLRGSGGRGNEQFF
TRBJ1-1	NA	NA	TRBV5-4	TGTGCCAGCAGCTTGTATCCGGAGAACACTGAAGCTTTCTTT	CASSLYPENTEAFF